These 21 T cell receptor beta chains were sequenced from one sample in a study of T cells in Graves' hyperthyroidism and ophthalmopathy. RNA transcripts gave rise to amplified TCR beta CDR3 regions. First-round RT-PCR targeting the TCR CDR3 was performed with the HTBI primer set. TCRdb reanalysed the multiplex PCR reads using MiXCR and keeps one entry per CDR3 protein. Counted here are approximately 690,000 distinct CDR3 sequences, about 14% occurring once; the ten biggest clones make up 9.5% to 15%. Sequenced material: blood. The receptors originated from a woman aged 50 to 65 with Graves' ophthalmopathy.

This clonotype was recorded many times. The chain recombines TRBV19 with TRBJ2-1, with 8 bases identical to TRBD2. Germline assignment: CDR1 LNHDA and CDR2 SQIVND (reference sequence). The CDR3 is 17 amino acids. The trim removed 0 bases at V and 2 bases at J, leaving 6 bases unmatched. The CDR3 loop is CASSIELAVYTYNEQFF. CDR3 coding DNA: TGTGCCAGTAGTATAGAACTAGCGGTCTATACCTACAATGAGCAGTTCTTC.

The V and J genes are TRBV6-2 or TRBV6-3 and TRBJ2-1; D is tentatively TRBD1 or TRBD2 (5 bases each). The CDR3 totals 15 residues. Trimming stripped 7 bases from V and 1 base from J, with 14 bases between. The germline V gene has CDR1 MNHEY and CDR2 SVGEGT. For the CDR3, the DNA is TGTGCCAGCACAACGGGGACCCATTCCTACAATGAGCAGTTCTTC. The encoded protein is CASTTGTHSYNEQFF.

The chain recombines TRBV7-9 with TRBJ1-2, with D perhaps matching TRBD1 (6 bases). V was shortened by 5 bases and J by 2 bases, with 12 bases between the two germline ends. The germline gives CDR1 SEHNR, CDR2 FQNEAQ (reference sequence). The CDR3 covers 14 residues. CDR3 DNA sequence: TGTGCCAGCAGCCCGCAGGGGCTAAACTATGGCTACACCTTC. Translated, it gives CASSPQGLNYGYTF.

The V and J genes are TRBV20-1 and TRBJ2-1, with TRBD2 matching 9 bases. There are 15 residues in the CDR3. The V gene end was trimmed by 6 bases and the J gene end by 3 bases; junction bases not matched to a gene: 9. Germline V gene lookup returns CDR1 DFQATT and CDR2 SNEGSKA (reference sequence). The CDR3 region is CSARQTSGNYNEQFF. The DNA of the CDR3 is TGCAGTGCGCGCCAGACTAGCGGAAACTACAATGAGCAGTTCTTC.

The chain employs TRBV28 and TRBJ2-5, with 8 bases lining up with TRBD2. The V gene's germline CDR1 is MDHEN and CDR2 SYDVKM. The V gene end was trimmed by 3 bases and the J gene end by 5 bases; junction bases not matched to a gene: 11. The CDR3 has 16 residues. The CDR3 DNA reads TGTGCCAGCAGTTTTTCGGGAGCGGGAGACGGGGAGACCCAGTACTTC. Protein sequence: CASSFSGAGDGETQYF.

This clonotype was seen ten or more times. The chain employs TRBV11-3 and TRBJ2-2, with D possibly called TRBD1 or TRBD2 (5 bases each). Trimming shortened V by 3 bases and J by 5 bases, and 25 bases separated the two germline ends. Germline V gene sequence: CDR1 SGHNT, CDR2 YENEEA. The CDR3 loop spans 19 amino acids. CDR3 amino acids: CASSFAMPMGPPVTGELFF. As DNA, the CDR3 is TGTGCCAGCAGCTTCGCGATGCCGATGGGACCCCCTGTAACCGGGGAGCTGTTTTTT.

The V and J genes are TRBV6-1 and TRBJ2-3, with D unclear. Germline lookup yields CDR1 MNHNS and CDR2 SASEGT. With 3 bases removed from V and 4 bases from J, the gap between germline ends came to 8 bases. CDR3 length: 13 residues. The CDR3, as DNA: TGTGCCAGCAGTGACCTAGTCCCAGATACGCAGTATTTT. Translation gives CASSDLVPDTQYF.

This clonotype was detected many times. J is TRBJ2-1 and V is TRBV7-9; 10 bases map to TRBD1. The CDR3 extends over 15 amino acids. The J segment lost 8 bases and the V segment lost 4 bases, leaving 8 bases of the junction unmatched. Germline V gives CDR1 SEHNR, CDR2 FQNEAQ (reference sequence). The CDR3 reads CASSSDRGLIDEQFF. Written as DNA, the CDR3 is TGTGCCAGCAGCTCCGACAGGGGGCTGATCGATGAGCAGTTCTTC. Based on the CDR3 plus reference TRBV7-9 and TRBJ2-1, the full variable domain is DTGVSQNPRHKITKRGQNVTFRCDPISEHNRLYWYRQTLGQGPEFLTYFQNEAQLEKSRLLSDRFSAERPKGSFSTLEIQRTEQGDSAMYLCASSSDRGLIDEQFFGPGTRLTVL.

This clonotype appeared many times. The rearrangement joins TRBV20-1 to TRBJ2-7, with 7 bases aligning to TRBD1. CDR1 is DFQATT and CDR2 is SNEGSKA in the germline V gene (reference sequence). V was pared by 3 bases and J by 5 bases, with 4 bases of the junction left unmatched. The CDR3 consists of 12 residues. Here the CDR3 reads CSASKGGDEQYF. CDR3 coding DNA: TGCAGTGCTAGTAAAGGGGGCGACGAGCAGTACTTC.

This clonotype has ten or more counts. The gene calls are TRBV2 and TRBJ2-3; D is possibly TRBD2 (6 bases). Trimming stripped 8 bases from V and 2 bases from J, with 20 bases between. The CDR3 has 16 amino acids. The germline V gene has CDR1 SNHLY and CDR2 FYNNEI. This CDR3 is CASWNEGAGNTDTQYF. The CDR3 DNA is TGTGCCAGCTGGAATGAAGGAGCGGGCAACACAGATACGCAGTATTTT.

The rearrangement joins TRBV2 to TRBJ2-5; D might be TRBD2 (6 bases). Germline V gene data show CDR1 as SNHLY and CDR2 as FYNNEI. The germline V and J ends were trimmed by 4 bases and 7 bases, with 13 bases remaining between them. The CDR3 totals 13 residues. For the CDR3, the DNA is TGTGCCAGCAGTGTAGGAGGGCCAGTGACCCAGTACTTC. Protein: CASSVGGPVTQYF.

Ten or more counts support this clonotype. The V and J genes are TRBV5-1 and TRBJ2-2; 7 bases agree with TRBD2. The germline V gene encodes CDR1 SGHRS and CDR2 YFSETQ. V lost 0 bases, J lost 6 bases, and 2 bases stayed unmatched. The CDR3 runs 14 residues. CDR3: CASSLGLASGELFF. CDR3 coding DNA: TGCGCCAGCAGCTTGGGACTAGCATCCGGGGAGCTGTTTTTT. The full variable domain, completed using reference TRBV5-1 and TRBJ2-2, is KAGVTQTPRYLIKTRGQQVTLSCSPISGHRSVSWYQQTPGQGLQFLFEYFSETQRNKGNFPGRFSGRQFSNSRSEMNVSTLELGDSALYLCASSLGLASGELFFGEGSRLTVL.

This clonotype was recorded many times. The chain has TRBV2 and TRBJ2-5; 8 bases align to TRBD1. Trimming took 7 bases from V and 5 from J; bases not matched to a gene: 6. The CDR3 has 13 residues. CDR1 and CDR2 from the germline V gene are SNHLY and FYNNEI. CDR3 nucleotides: TGTGCCAGCACGGACAGGGCAGGGGAGACCCAGTACTTC. This encodes CASTDRAGETQYF.

This clonotype came up a few times. The chain recombines TRBV6-2 or TRBV6-3 with TRBJ1-1; D not certain. Between the trimmed V and J ends, which lost 6 bases and 3 bases, there was a span of 17 bases. CDR1 is MNHEY and CDR2 is SVGEGT in the germline V gene. The CDR3 has 15 residues. The CDR3 DNA reads as TGTGCCAGCAGAGACCCTATCGGGTATGACACTGAAGCTTTCTTT. Translation: CASRDPIGYDTEAFF.

This clonotype has just a few counts. The chain links TRBV20-1 to TRBJ1-6; no clear D. CDR3 length equals 13 residues. Trimming removed 1 base at V and 5 bases at J, with 6 bases between. Germline V CDR1 and CDR2: DFQATT, SNEGSKA (reference sequence). CDR3 amino acids: CSARVQNNSPLHF. The CDR3 bases are TGCAGTGCTAGAGTACAAAATAATTCACCCCTCCACTTT.

This clonotype was detected ten times or more. J is TRBJ1-5 and V is TRBV2, with D possibly matching TRBD1 (5 bases). The V and J ends lost 5 bases and 4 bases respectively, with 12 bases between them. In germline, CDR1 is SNHLY, CDR2 FYNNEI. The CDR3 is made up of 14 amino acids. CDR3 in amino acids: CASSPLGRNQPQHF. CDR3 DNA: TGTGCCAGCAGTCCATTGGGGCGAAATCAGCCCCAGCATTTT.

This clonotype was picked up many times. The gene calls are TRBV2 and TRBJ1-1; TRBD1 is a possible D gene (5 bases). The V end lost 1 base, the J end lost 5 bases, and 8 bases lay between the germline ends. The germline V gene has CDR1 SNHLY and CDR2 FYNNEI. This CDR3 region has 13 residues. CDR3 DNA sequence: TGTGCCAGCAGTGAAGGCAGGGCGACTGAAGCTTTCTTT. It specifies CASSEGRATEAFF.

This clonotype was observed many times. J is TRBJ2-7 and V is TRBV19, with a tentative D call TRBD2 (5 bases). V was shortened by 6 bases and J by 0 bases, with 15 bases between the two germline ends. This CDR3 has 15 residues. Germline V gives CDR1 LNHDA, CDR2 SQIVND (reference sequence). The CDR3 region is CASSRRLGSSYEQYF. Here the CDR3 DNA reads TGTGCCAGTAGCCGTAGACTGGGGAGCTCCTACGAGCAGTACTTC.

This clonotype was found many times. The chain has TRBV12-5 and TRBJ2-7, with D hard to call. CDR1 and CDR2 from the germline V gene are LGHNT and FRNRAP. The CDR3 contains 12 residues. The germline V and J ends were trimmed by 6 bases and 3 bases, with 9 bases remaining between them. Here the CDR3 reads CASGSVGYEQYF. In DNA, the CDR3 is TGTGCTAGTGGCTCCGTGGGCTACGAGCAGTACTTC.

The chain employs TRBV27 and TRBJ1-1, with D maybe TRBD1 (6 bases). V was shortened by 0 bases and J by 0 bases, with 14 bases between the two germline ends. This CDR3 spans 17 amino acids. Germline V gives CDR1 MNHEY, CDR2 SMNVEV (reference sequence). CDR3 coding DNA: TGTGCCAGCAGTTTATCTCCTGGACAGTACATGAACACTGAAGCTTTCTTT. Translated, it gives CASSLSPGQYMNTEAFF.

This clonotype was detected a few times. The V call is TRBV6-1, the J call TRBJ2-6; 8 bases line up with TRBD1. CDR3 length: 17 amino acids. J was trimmed by 2 bases and V by 3 bases; bases with no gene match: 6. CDR1 MNHNS and CDR2 SASEGT come from the germline V gene. This CDR3 reads CASSDEDRATGANVLTF. The CDR3 coding sequence is TGTGCCAGCAGTGATGAGGACAGGGCCACTGGGGCCAACGTCCTGACTTTC.